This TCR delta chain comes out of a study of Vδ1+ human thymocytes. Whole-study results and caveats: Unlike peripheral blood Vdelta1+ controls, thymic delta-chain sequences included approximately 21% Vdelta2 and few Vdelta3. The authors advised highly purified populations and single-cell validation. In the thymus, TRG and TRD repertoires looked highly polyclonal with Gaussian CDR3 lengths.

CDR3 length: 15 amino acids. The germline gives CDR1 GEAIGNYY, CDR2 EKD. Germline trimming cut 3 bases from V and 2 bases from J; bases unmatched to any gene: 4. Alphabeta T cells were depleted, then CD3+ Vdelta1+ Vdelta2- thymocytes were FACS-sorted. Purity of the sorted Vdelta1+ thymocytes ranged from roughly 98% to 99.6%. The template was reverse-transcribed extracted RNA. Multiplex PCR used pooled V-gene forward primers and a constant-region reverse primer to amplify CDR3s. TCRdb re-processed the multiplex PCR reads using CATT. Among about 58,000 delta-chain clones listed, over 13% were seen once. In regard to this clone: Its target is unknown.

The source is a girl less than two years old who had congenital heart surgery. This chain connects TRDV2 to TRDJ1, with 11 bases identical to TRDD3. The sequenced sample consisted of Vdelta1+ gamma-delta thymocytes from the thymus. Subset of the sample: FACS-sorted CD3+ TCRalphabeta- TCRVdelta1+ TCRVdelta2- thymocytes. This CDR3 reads CACDVLGDITDKLIF. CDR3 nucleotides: TGTGCCTGTGACGTACTGGGGGATATTACCGATAAACTCATCTTT.